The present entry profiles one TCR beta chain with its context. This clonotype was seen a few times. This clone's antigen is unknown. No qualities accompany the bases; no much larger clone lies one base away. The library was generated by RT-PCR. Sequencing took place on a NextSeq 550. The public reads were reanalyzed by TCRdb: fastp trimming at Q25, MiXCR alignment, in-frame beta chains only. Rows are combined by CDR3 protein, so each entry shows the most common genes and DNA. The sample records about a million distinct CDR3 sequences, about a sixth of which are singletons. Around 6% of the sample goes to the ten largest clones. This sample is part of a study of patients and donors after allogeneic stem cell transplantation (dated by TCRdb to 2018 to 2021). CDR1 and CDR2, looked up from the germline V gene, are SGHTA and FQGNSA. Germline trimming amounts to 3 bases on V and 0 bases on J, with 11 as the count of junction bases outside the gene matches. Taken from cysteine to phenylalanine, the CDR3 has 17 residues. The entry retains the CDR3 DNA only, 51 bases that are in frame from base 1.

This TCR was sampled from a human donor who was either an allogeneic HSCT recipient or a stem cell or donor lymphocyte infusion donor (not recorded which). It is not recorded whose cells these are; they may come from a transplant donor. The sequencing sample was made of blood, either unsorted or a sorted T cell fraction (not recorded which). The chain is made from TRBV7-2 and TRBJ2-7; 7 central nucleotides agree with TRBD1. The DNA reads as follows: TGTGCCAGCAGCTTGAGGATCCAACAGGGGCACTCCTACGAGCAGTACTTC. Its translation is CASSLRIQQGHSYEQYF.